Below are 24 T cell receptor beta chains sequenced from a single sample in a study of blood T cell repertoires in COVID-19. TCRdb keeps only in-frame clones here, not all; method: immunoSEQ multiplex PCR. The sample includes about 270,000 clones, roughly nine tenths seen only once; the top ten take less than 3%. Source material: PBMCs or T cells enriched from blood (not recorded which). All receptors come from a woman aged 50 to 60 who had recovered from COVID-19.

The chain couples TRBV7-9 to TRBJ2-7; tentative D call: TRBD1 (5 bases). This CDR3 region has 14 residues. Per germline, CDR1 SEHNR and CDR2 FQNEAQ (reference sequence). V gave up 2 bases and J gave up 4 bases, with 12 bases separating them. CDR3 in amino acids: CASSLLAGKYEQYF. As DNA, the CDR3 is TGTGCCAGCAGCTTACTCGCAGGGAAATACGAGCAGTACTTC.

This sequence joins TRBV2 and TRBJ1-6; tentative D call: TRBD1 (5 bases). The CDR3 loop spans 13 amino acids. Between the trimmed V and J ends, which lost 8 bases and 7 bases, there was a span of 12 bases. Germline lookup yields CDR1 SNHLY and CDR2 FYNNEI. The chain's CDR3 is CASWDSGNSPLHF. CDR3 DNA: TGTGCCAGCTGGGACTCGGGAAATTCACCCCTCCACTTT. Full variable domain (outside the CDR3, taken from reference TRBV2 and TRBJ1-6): EPEVTQTPSHQVTQMGQEVILRCVPISNHLYFYWYRQILGQKVEFLVSFYNNEISEKSEIFDDQFSVERPDGSNFTLKIRSTKLEDSAMYFCASWDSGNSPLHFGNGTRLTVT.

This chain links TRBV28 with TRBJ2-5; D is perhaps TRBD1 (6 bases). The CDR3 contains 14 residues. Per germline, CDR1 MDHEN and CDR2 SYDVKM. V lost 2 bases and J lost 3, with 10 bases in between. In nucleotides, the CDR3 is TGTGCCAGCAGTTTACTAAACAGGGAAGAGACCCAGTACTTC. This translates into CASSLLNREETQYF.

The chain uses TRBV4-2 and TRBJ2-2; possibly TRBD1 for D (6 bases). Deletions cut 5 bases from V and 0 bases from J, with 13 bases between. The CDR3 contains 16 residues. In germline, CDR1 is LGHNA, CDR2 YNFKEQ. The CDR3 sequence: CASSTRTVSNTGELFF. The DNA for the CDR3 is TGTGCCAGCAGCACGAGGACAGTCTCGAACACCGGGGAGCTGTTTTTT.

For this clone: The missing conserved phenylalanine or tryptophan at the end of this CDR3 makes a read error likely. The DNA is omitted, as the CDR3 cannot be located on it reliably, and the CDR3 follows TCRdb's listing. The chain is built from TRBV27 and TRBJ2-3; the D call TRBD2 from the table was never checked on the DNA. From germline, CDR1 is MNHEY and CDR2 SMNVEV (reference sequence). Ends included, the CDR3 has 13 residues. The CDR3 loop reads CASRQTRGGEKGI.

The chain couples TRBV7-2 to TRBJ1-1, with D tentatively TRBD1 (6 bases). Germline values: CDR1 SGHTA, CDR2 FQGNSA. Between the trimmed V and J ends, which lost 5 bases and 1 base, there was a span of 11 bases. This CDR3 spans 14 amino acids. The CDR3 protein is CASSPAGANTEAFF. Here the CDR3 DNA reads TGTGCCAGCAGCCCAGCAGGGGCGAACACTGAAGCTTTCTTT.

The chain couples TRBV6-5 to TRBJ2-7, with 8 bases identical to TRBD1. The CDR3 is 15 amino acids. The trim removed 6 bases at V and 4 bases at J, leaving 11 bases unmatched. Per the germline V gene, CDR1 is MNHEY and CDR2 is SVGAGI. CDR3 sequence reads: CASRDGQGDTYEQYF. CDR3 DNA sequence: TGTGCCAGCAGGGATGGACAGGGTGACACTTACGAGCAGTACTTC.

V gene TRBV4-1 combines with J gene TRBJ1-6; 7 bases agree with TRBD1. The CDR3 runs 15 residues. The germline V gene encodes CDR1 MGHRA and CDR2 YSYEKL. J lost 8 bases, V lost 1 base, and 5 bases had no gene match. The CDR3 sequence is CASSQVTGVDSPLHF. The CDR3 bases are TGCGCCAGCAGCCAAGTCACAGGGGTGGATTCACCCCTCCACTTT.

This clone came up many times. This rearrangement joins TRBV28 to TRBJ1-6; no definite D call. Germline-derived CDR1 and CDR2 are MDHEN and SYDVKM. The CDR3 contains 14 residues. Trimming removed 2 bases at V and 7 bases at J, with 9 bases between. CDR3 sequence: CASSLVQINSPLHF. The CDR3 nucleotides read TGTGCCAGCAGTTTAGTACAGATAAATTCACCCCTCCACTTT. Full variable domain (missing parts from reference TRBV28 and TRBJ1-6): DVKVTQSSRYLVKRTGEKVFLECVQDMDHENMFWYRQDPGLGLRLIYFSYDVKMKEKGDIPEGYSVSREKKERFSLILESASTNQTSMYLCASSLVQINSPLHFGNGTRLTVT.

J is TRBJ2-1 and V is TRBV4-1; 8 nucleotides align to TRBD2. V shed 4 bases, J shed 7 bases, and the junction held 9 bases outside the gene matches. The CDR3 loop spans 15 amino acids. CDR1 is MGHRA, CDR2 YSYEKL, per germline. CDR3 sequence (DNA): TGCGCCAGCAGCCTCTCGGGGGGGGCCGGAAATGAGCAGTTCTTC. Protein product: CASSLSGGAGNEQFF.

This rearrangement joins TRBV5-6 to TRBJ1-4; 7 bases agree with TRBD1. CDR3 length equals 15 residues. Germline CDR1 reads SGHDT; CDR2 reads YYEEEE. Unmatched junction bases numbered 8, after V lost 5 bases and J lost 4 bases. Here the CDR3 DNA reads TGTGCCAGCAGGGAACAGGGGAAGGGTAATGAAAAACTGTTTTTT. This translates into CASREQGKGNEKLFF. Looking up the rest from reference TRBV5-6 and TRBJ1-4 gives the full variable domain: DAGVTQSPTHLIKTRGQQVTLRCSPKSGHDTVSWYQQALGQGPQFIFQYYEEEERQRGNFPDRFSGHQFPNYSSELNVNALLLGDSALYLCASREQGKGNEKLFFGSGTQLSVL.

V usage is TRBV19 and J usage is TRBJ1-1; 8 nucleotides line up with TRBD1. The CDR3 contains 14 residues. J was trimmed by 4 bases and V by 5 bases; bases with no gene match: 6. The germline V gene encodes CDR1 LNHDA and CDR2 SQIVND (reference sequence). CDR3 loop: CASSGQTGVTEAFF. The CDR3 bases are TGTGCCAGTAGTGGTCAGACAGGGGTCACTGAAGCTTTCTTT.

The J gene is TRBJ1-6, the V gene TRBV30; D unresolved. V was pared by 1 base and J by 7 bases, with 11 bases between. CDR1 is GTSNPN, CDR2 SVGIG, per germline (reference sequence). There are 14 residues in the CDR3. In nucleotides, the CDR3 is TGTGCCTGGAGTGGTTGGCAGATGAATTCACCCCTCCACTTT. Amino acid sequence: CAWSGWQMNSPLHF.

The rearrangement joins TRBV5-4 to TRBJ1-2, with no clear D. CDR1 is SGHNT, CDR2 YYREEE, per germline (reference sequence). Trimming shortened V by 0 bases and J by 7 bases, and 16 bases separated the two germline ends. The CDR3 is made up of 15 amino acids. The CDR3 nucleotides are TGTGCCAGCAGCTTGGCCACGGGGATGTTCTCTGGCTACACCTTC. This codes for CASSLATGMFSGYTF.

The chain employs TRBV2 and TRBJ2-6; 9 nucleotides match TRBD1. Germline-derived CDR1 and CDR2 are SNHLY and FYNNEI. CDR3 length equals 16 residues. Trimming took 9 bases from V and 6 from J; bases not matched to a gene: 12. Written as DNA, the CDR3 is TGTGCCAGTTCCGGGACAGGGCTCTCGGCGGCCAACGTCCTGACTTTC. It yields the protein CASSGTGLSAANVLTF.

The CDR3 here is CASSLSGRGLPQHF. The CDR3 coding sequence is TGTGCCAGCAGTTTAAGTGGCAGGGGTTTGCCCCAGCATTTT. This chain uses TRBV27 with TRBJ1-5; perhaps TRBD1 as D (6 bases). Germline CDR1 is MNHEY and CDR2 is SMNVEV (reference sequence). V was clipped by 2 bases and J by 9 bases, with 14 bases between them. CDR3 length equals 14 residues.

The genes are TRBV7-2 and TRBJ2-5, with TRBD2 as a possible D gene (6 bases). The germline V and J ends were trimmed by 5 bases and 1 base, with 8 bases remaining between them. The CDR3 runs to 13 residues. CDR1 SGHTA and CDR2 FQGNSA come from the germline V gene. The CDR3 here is CASSGTGQETQYF. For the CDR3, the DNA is TGTGCCAGCAGCGGGACTGGCCAAGAGACCCAGTACTTC.

CDR3 sequence: CASSAQYSPLHF. The CDR3 DNA reads TGTGCCAGTAGTGCACAGTATTCACCCCTCCACTTT. This rearrangement joins TRBV19 to TRBJ1-6, with D hard to call. The germline V gene encodes CDR1 LNHDA and CDR2 SQIVND (reference sequence). Deletions cut 5 bases from V and 8 bases from J, with 7 bases between. The CDR3 spans 12 residues.

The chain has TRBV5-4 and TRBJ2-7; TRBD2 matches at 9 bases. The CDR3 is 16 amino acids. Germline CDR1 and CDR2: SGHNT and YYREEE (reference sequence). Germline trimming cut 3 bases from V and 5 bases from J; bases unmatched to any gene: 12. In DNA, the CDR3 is TGTGCCAGCAGCTCGCCTATTAGCGGGAGTGCCCACGAGCAGTACTTC. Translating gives CASSSPISGSAHEQYF.

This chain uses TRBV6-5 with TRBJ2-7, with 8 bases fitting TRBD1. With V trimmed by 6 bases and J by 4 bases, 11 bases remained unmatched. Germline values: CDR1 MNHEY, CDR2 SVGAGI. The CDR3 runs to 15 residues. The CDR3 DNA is TGTGCCAGCAGGAGCGGACAGGGAAGGGGATACGAGCAGTACTTC. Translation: CASRSGQGRGYEQYF.

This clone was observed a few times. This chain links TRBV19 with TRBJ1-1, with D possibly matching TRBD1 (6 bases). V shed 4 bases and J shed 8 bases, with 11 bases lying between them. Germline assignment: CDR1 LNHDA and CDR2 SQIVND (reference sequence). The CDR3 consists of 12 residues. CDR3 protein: CASSTTRGEAFF. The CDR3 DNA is TGTGCCAGTAGTACAACAAGGGGGGAAGCTTTCTTT.

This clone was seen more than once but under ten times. CDR3 sequence reads: CASSFFDRVEGAFF. CDR3 bases: TGTGCCAGCAGCTTTTTCGACAGGGTTGAAGGGGCTTTCTTT. This rearrangement joins TRBV7-2 to TRBJ1-1; 7 nucleotides agree with TRBD1. The CDR3 has 14 residues. Germline CDR1 reads SGHTA; CDR2 reads FQGNSA. The trim removed 3 bases at V and 11 bases at J, leaving 12 bases unmatched.

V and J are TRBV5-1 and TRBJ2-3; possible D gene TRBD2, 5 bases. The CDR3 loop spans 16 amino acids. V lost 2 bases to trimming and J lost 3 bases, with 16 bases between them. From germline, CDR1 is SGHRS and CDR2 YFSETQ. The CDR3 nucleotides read TGCGCCAGCAGCTTTTCTCGGGAATCGGTTACAGATACGCAGTATTTT. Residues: CASSFSRESVTDTQYF.

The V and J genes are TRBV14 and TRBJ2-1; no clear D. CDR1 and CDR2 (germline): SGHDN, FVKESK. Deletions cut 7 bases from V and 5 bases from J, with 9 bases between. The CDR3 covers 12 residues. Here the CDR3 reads CASKDTNNEQFF. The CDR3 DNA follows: TGTGCCAGCAAAGACACCAACAATGAGCAGTTCTTC.